This T cell receptor beta chain was sequenced during a study of blood T cell repertoires in COVID-19. Turning to the study itself: COVID-19 samples from acute and convalescent phases originated in the United States, Italy and Spain. Nucleic acid was either cDNA or gDNA, and it came from T cells, B-cell-depleted T cells, or PBMCs.

In the source study's methods: Amplifying reference gene primers gave estimates of nucleated cell counts. Some clones are missing from TCRdb's copy, which holds only in-frame ones; the method was immunoSEQ multiplex PCR. V, J and clone size were drawn from that table, and D and trimming were deduced from the DNA. This table has fewer than 100,000 clones, 88% appearing once. Trimming pared 4 bases from V and 2 bases from J, leaving 16 bases between. CDR3 size: 16 residues. The clonotype originates from a human donor in a cohort sampled during active COVID-19. V gene TRBV5-3 combines with J gene TRBJ1-5; D not resolved. TRBV5-3 is annotated as an ORF whose role is uncertain. The material sequenced was peripheral blood. This CDR3 is CARSAFGKICNQPQHF. CDR3 nucleotides: TGTGCCAGAAGCGCGTTCGGGAAGATTTGCAATCAGCCCCAGCATTTT.